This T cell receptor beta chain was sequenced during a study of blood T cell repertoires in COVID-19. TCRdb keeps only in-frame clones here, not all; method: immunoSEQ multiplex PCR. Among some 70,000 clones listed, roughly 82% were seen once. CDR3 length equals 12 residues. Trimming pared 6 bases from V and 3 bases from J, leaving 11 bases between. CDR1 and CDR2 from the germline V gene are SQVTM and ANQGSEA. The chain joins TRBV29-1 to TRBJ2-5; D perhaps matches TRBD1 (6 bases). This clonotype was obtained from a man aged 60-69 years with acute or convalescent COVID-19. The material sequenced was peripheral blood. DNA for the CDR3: TGCAGCGTGGACAGATGGGAAGAGACCCAGTACTTC. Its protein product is CSVDRWEETQYF.